This TCR beta chain is from a study of blood T cell repertoires in COVID-19. Across the study: The United States, Italy and Spain were the sources of the acute and convalescent COVID-19 samples.

Participant reports of clinical history set cohort assignment. Either two negative PCRs, clearance, or symptom resolution qualified Cohort 3 donors as recovered. Germline V CDR1 and CDR2: MNHEY, SVGAGI. The CDR3 covers 15 residues. The V and J ends lost 6 bases and 8 bases, in that order; junction bases with no gene match: 15. Here immunoSEQ multiplex PCR was the method, and the copy in TCRdb shows in-frame clones only, minus some. Of roughly 170,000 clones detected, under 85% appear once; the ten largest clones hold around 12%. The clonotype was recovered from a man in his fifties who had recovered from COVID-19. What was sequenced was PBMCs or T cells enriched from blood (not recorded which). The chain recombines TRBV6-5 with TRBJ1-2; 7 bases fit TRBD1. The DNA for the CDR3 is TGTGCCAGCAGCAATCGACAGGGCAAGGTTGAGGGCTACACCTTC. Translation gives CASSNRQGKVEGYTF.